One and the same sample provided the 31 T cell receptor beta chains below, sequenced in a study of PD-L1 blockade in urothelial cancer. Generated by immunoSEQ multiplex PCR, the TCRdb table keeps only in-frame clones and is missing some. The sample includes 50,000 to 65,000 clones, 86% seen only once; the top ten take under 3%. Source: PBMCs, taken around atezolizumab (anti-PD-L1) treatment. Source of these receptors: a middle-aged man with urothelial cancer.

The chain uses TRBV11-2 and TRBJ1-3, with no clear D. Trimming left V 4 bases short and J 2 bases short, with 3 bases between. The CDR3 has 12 residues. The germline V gene has CDR1 SGHAT and CDR2 FQNNGV. CDR3: CASSSAGNTIYF. As DNA, the CDR3 is TGTGCCAGCAGCTCCGCTGGAAACACCATATATTTT. The variable domain in full, completed from reference TRBV11-2 and TRBJ1-3, reads EAGVAQSPRYKIIEKRQSVAFWCNPISGHATLYWYQQILGQGPKLLIQFQNNGVVDDSQLPKDRFSAERLKGVDSTLKIQPAKLEDSAVYLCASSSAGNTIYFGEGSWLTVV.

The genes are TRBV18 and TRBJ2-1, with TRBD1 as a possible D gene (6 bases). Trimming left V 1 base short and J 7 bases short, with 11 bases between. The CDR3 totals 14 residues. Germline values: CDR1 KGHSH, CDR2 LQKENI. CDR3 bases: TGTGCCAGCTCACCACGAGGACAGTGGAATGAGCAGTTCTTC. Translation gives CASSPRGQWNEQFF.

J is TRBJ1-3 and V is TRBV9; D not certain. V was clipped by 1 base and J by 0 bases, with 11 bases between them. Per the germline V gene, CDR1 is SGDLS and CDR2 is YYNGEE. The CDR3 totals 16 residues. CDR3 loop: CASSVYSTLSGNTIYF. The CDR3 region has the DNA TGTGCCAGCAGCGTATACAGTACACTCTCTGGAAACACCATATATTTT.

The V call is TRBV5-5, the J call TRBJ2-2; the D gene is possibly TRBD1 (6 bases). The length of the CDR3 is 15 residues. V was cut by 4 bases and J by 3 bases, with 13 bases left in between. Per the germline V gene, CDR1 is SGHKS and CDR2 is YYEKEE (reference sequence). CDR3 sequence: CASSGGHPDTGELFF. The CDR3 DNA follows: TGTGCCAGCAGCGGGGGACATCCGGACACCGGGGAGCTGTTTTTT. Full variable domain (missing parts from reference TRBV5-5 and TRBJ2-2): DAGVTQSPTHLIKTRGQQVTLRCSPISGHKSVSWYQQVLGQGPQFIFQYYEKEERGRGNFPDRFSARQFPNYSSELNVNALLLGDSALYLCASSGGHPDTGELFFGEGSRLTVL.

The J gene is TRBJ2-3, the V gene TRBV7-9; D not certain. Trimming removed 7 bases at V and 6 bases at J, with 8 bases between. Germline CDR1 reads SEHNR; CDR2 reads FQNEAQ (reference sequence). The CDR3 runs to 11 residues. The CDR3 here is CASTKEDTQYF. The CDR3 nucleotides are TGTGCCAGCACGAAAGAGGATACGCAGTATTTT.

This clone is a singleton in its sample. This sequence joins TRBV5-1 and TRBJ2-7; TRBD1 matches 10 bases. CDR1 and CDR2 (germline): SGHRS, YFSETQ. V lost 3 bases, J lost 1 base, and 4 bases stayed unmatched. The CDR3 is 15 residues long. The CDR3 DNA follows: TGCGCCAGCAGCTGGGGACAGGGGTCGTCCTACGAGCAGTACTTC. Encoded protein: CASSWGQGSSYEQYF.

The chain joins TRBV14 to TRBJ2-7; a possible D gene is TRBD1 (6 bases). This CDR3 is built from 14 residues. Germline CDR1 is SGHDN and CDR2 is FVKESK. Deletions cut 1 base from V and 6 bases from J, with 13 bases between. The chain's CDR3 is CASSQVHRVSEQYF. DNA for the CDR3: TGTGCCAGCAGCCAAGTCCACAGGGTGAGCGAGCAGTACTTC.

The J gene is TRBJ2-5, the V gene TRBV18, with D unclear. The CDR3 sequence is 15 residues long. Germline V gives CDR1 KGHSH, CDR2 LQKENI. The ends were cut back, 2 bases at V and 2 bases at J, with 12 bases in the middle. The DNA of the CDR3 is TGTGCCAGCTCACCAGCATCGACGGGTCAAGAGACCCAGTACTTC. Protein product: CASSPASTGQETQYF.

This sequence joins TRBV7-3 and TRBJ2-1; D unresolved. The germline V and J ends were trimmed by 2 bases and 5 bases, with 4 bases remaining between them. CDR1 is SGHTA and CDR2 is FQGTGA in the germline V gene. The CDR3 runs 12 residues. CDR3 sequence (DNA): TGTGCCAGCAGCTTATATGACAATGAGCAGTTCTTC. Its protein product is CASSLYDNEQFF. Full variable domain (rest looked up from reference TRBV7-3 and TRBJ2-1): GAGVSQTPSNKVTEKGKYVELRCDPISGHTALYWYRQSLGQGPEFLIYFQGTGAADDSGLPNDRFFAVRPEGSVSTLKIQRTERGDSAVYLCASSLYDNEQFFGPGTRLTVL.

The chain couples TRBV28 to TRBJ2-3; TRBD1 agrees at 11 bases. The V gene end was trimmed by 5 bases and the J gene end by 8 bases; junction bases not matched to a gene: 12. This CDR3 is 16 amino acids long. Germline V gene sequence: CDR1 MDHEN, CDR2 SYDVKM. CDR3 loop: CASSPGTGGLGGTQYF. DNA of the CDR3: TGTGCCAGCAGTCCCGGGACAGGGGGGTTGGGGGGTACGCAGTATTTT.

This chain joins TRBV7-3 and TRBJ2-2; 10 bases map to TRBD2. The junction had 10 bases not matched to a gene; V was cut back by 2 bases and J by 4 bases. Germline V gene data show CDR1 as SGHTA and CDR2 as FQGTGA. This CDR3 comprises 18 residues. The CDR3 coding sequence is TGTGCCAGCAGCTTAGGTCCTAGCGGGAGTAGGGGCACCGGGGAGCTGTTTTTT. Translating it yields CASSLGPSGSRGTGELFF.

The chain couples TRBV7-9 to TRBJ1-1; D is perhaps TRBD1 (6 bases). The germline V gene encodes CDR1 SEHNR and CDR2 FQNEAQ (reference sequence). With 0 bases removed from V and 0 bases from J, the gap between germline ends came to 11 bases. The CDR3 totals 16 residues. The CDR3 loop reads CASSLARGALNTEAFF. In DNA, the CDR3 is TGTGCCAGCAGCTTAGCGCGGGGGGCTCTGAACACTGAAGCTTTCTTT.

The genes are TRBV7-9 and TRBJ2-2, with 10 bases identical to TRBD1. CDR3 length: 16 amino acids. Germline values: CDR1 SEHNR, CDR2 FQNEAQ (reference sequence). Losses at the gene ends were 4 bases for V and 6 bases for J; bases not matched to a gene: 8. CDR3 loop: CASSSRDRGSSGELFF. The CDR3 DNA follows: TGTGCCAGCAGCTCACGGGACAGGGGAAGTTCCGGGGAGCTGTTTTTT.

This chain uses TRBV28 with TRBJ1-5; unclear D gene. The CDR3 totals 16 residues. V gave up 2 bases and J gave up 2 bases, with 13 bases separating them. Per germline, CDR1 MDHEN and CDR2 SYDVKM. CDR3 DNA: TGTGCCAGCAGTTTAGGGCCCAGGATGGGCAATCAGCCCCAGCATTTT. Translating it yields CASSLGPRMGNQPQHF.

CDR3 in DNA: TGTGCCAGCAGCGAAATACAGGGGGCGAACACTGAAGCTTTCTTT. Its translation is CASSEIQGANTEAFF. The rearrangement joins TRBV5-4 to TRBJ1-1; TRBD1 matches 9 bases. CDR3 length: 15 amino acids. Germline lookup yields CDR1 SGHNT and CDR2 YYREEE (reference sequence). The trim removed 4 bases at V and 1 base at J, leaving 5 bases unmatched.

CDR3 region: CASSVREYSNNEQFF. DNA of the CDR3: TGTGCCAGCAGCGTACGGGAGTATAGTAACAATGAGCAGTTCTTC. V gene TRBV4-2 combines with J gene TRBJ2-1; D perhaps matches TRBD2 (6 bases). This CDR3 region has 15 residues. Between the trimmed V and J ends, which lost 5 bases and 5 bases, there was a span of 16 bases. CDR1 and CDR2 (germline): LGHNA, YNFKEQ.

This clone appeared a single time. At one boundary the junction diverges from the germline segment, which might be a read error. The genes are TRBV7-9 and TRBJ2-3; 11 bases align to TRBD2. CDR1 and CDR2 (germline): SEHNR, FQNEAQ (reference sequence). The CDR3 contains 13 residues. CDR3 sequence: CASSLAGGDTQYF. DNA of the CDR3: TGTGCCAGCAGCCTAGCGGGAGGAGATACGCAGTATTTT.

This chain joins TRBV5-8 and TRBJ1-1, with 7 bases matching TRBD1. Germline V CDR1 and CDR2: SGHTS, YDEGEE. The CDR3 spans 12 residues. V lost 4 bases and J lost 11; bases outside the gene matches: 8. CDR3 amino acids: CASSRDRKVAFF. CDR3 sequence (DNA): TGTGCCAGCAGCCGGGACAGAAAAGTTGCTTTCTTT.

The chain joins TRBV2 to TRBJ1-5; 9 nucleotides line up with TRBD1. The length of the CDR3 is 16 residues. Germline assignment: CDR1 SNHLY and CDR2 FYNNEI. V was clipped by 3 bases and J by 4 bases; unmatched bases: 7. DNA for the CDR3: TGTGCCAGCAGTGACGGGGGACAGGGCCCGAATCAGCCCCAGCATTTT. This sequence encodes CASSDGGQGPNQPQHF. Combining the CDR3 with reference TRBV2 and TRBJ1-5 gives the whole variable domain EPEVTQTPSHQVTQMGQEVILRCVPISNHLYFYWYRQILGQKVEFLVSFYNNEISEKSEIFDDQFSVERPDGSNFTLKIRSTKLEDSAMYFCASSDGGQGPNQPQHFGDGTRLSIL.

J is TRBJ1-5 and V is TRBV10-3; 8 bases map to TRBD1. Looked up from germline, CDR1 is ENHRY and CDR2 is SYGVKD. There are 14 residues in the CDR3. The J segment lost 3 bases and the V segment lost 6 bases, leaving 4 bases of the junction unmatched. CDR3: CAISPTGANQPQHF. The CDR3 bases are TGTGCCATCAGCCCGACAGGGGCCAATCAGCCCCAGCATTTT.

This chain connects TRBV30 to TRBJ2-3; 10 positions agree with TRBD2. Germline V gene lookup returns CDR1 GTSNPN and CDR2 SVGIG (reference sequence). V shed 2 bases and J 8 bases; nucleotides not matched to a gene: 7. The CDR3 sequence is 14 residues long. CDR3 amino acids: CAWSNLAGAGTQYF. The DNA for the CDR3 is TGTGCCTGGAGTAACCTAGCGGGAGCGGGTACGCAGTATTTT.

This clone was seen a few times. V gene TRBV10-3 combines with J gene TRBJ2-3, with a possible D match to TRBD2 (5 bases). V was clipped by 0 bases and J by 6 bases, with 13 bases between them. The CDR3 extends over 15 amino acids. Germline CDR1 ENHRY, CDR2 SYGVKD. This CDR3 reads CAISESTGMGDTQYF. The DNA of the CDR3 is TGTGCCATCAGTGAGTCGACGGGAATGGGTGATACGCAGTATTTT.

The chain recombines TRBV7-6 with TRBJ2-7; 15 bases align to TRBD2. From germline, CDR1 is SGHVS and CDR2 FNYEAQ. The CDR3 length is 18 residues. The junction had 11 bases not matched to a gene; V was cut back by 4 bases and J by 4 bases. The CDR3 region has the DNA TGTGCCAGCAGCTCTCGGACTAGCGGGAGGGCCAGGAGATACGAGCAGTACTTC. It translates to CASSSRTSGRARRYEQYF.

CDR3 in DNA: TGTGCCAGCAGCCTAAGGACTAGCGGGACCTACGAGCAGTACTTC. This sequence encodes CASSLRTSGTYEQYF. The V call is TRBV7-2, the J call TRBJ2-7, with TRBD2 matching 12 bases. Germline trimming cut 5 bases from V and 2 bases from J; bases unmatched to any gene: 4. This CDR3 comprises 15 residues. Germline assignment: CDR1 SGHTA and CDR2 FQGNSA.

This sequence joins TRBV11-2 and TRBJ2-7; the match to TRBD1 covers 7 bases. Unmatched junction bases numbered 6, after V lost 6 bases and J lost 1 base. The CDR3 length is 14 residues. Germline V gene sequence: CDR1 SGHAT, CDR2 FQNNGV. In DNA, the CDR3 is TGTGCCAGCAGTTCACAGGGGAATTCCTACGAGCAGTACTTC. It translates to CASSSQGNSYEQYF. Drawing the rest from reference TRBV11-2 and TRBJ2-7, the complete variable domain is EAGVAQSPRYKIIEKRQSVAFWCNPISGHATLYWYQQILGQGPKLLIQFQNNGVVDDSQLPKDRFSAERLKGVDSTLKIQPAKLEDSAVYLCASSSQGNSYEQYFGPGTRLTVT.

J is TRBJ2-3 and V is TRBV5-6, with unresolved D. This CDR3 is built from 12 residues. CDR1 is SGHDT, CDR2 YYEEEE, per germline. The ends were cut back, 1 base at V and 6 bases at J, with 6 bases in the middle. This CDR3 reads CASSLSGDTQYF. CDR3 coding DNA: TGTGCCAGCAGCTTGTCCGGGGATACGCAGTATTTT.

The chain employs TRBV19 and TRBJ2-1, with 7 nucleotides matching TRBD2. V dropped 1 base and J dropped 4; count of bases not matched to a gene: 7. Looked up from germline, CDR1 is LNHDA and CDR2 is SQIVND (reference sequence). The CDR3 is made up of 16 amino acids. In nucleotides, the CDR3 is TGTGCCAGTAGTATAGTTGGGGGAGGGAAATACAATGAGCAGTTCTTC. Its protein product is CASSIVGGGKYNEQFF.

CDR3 region: CASSIDLGSEQFF. The CDR3 bases are TGTGCCAGCAGCATAGACCTAGGATCTGAGCAGTTCTTC. The chain combines TRBV7-3 with TRBJ2-1, with no clear D. V lost 5 bases, J lost 9 bases, and 14 bases lay in between. CDR1 and CDR2 from the germline V gene are SGHTA and FQGTGA. The CDR3 sequence is 13 residues long.

The chain is built from TRBV28 and TRBJ2-2, with TRBD2 matching over 7 bases. Germline CDR1 MDHEN, CDR2 SYDVKM. After removal of 7 bases from V and 4 bases from J, the junction contained 9 bases not matched to a gene. This CDR3 spans 15 amino acids. CDR3 sequence (DNA): TGTGCCAGCACCCCAGGGAGGGGAAGCACCGGGGAGCTGTTTTTT. It is translated as CASTPGRGSTGELFF.

The V gene is TRBV18, the J gene TRBJ1-5; 8 bases fit TRBD1. This CDR3 region has 15 residues. Germline-derived CDR1 and CDR2 are KGHSH and LQKENI. V lost 3 bases, J lost 6 bases, and 7 bases stayed unmatched. CDR3 amino acids: CASSPQGARGQPQHF. In DNA, the CDR3 is TGTGCCAGCTCACCCCAGGGGGCGCGAGGTCAGCCCCAGCATTTT. Using reference TRBV18 and TRBJ1-5 for the parts outside the CDR3, the full variable domain is NAGVMQNPRHLVRRRGQEARLRCSPMKGHSHVYWYRQLPEEGLKFMVYLQKENIIDESGMPKERFSAEFPKEGPSILRIQQVVRGDSAAYFCASSPQGARGQPQHFGDGTRLSIL.

This clone was seen more than once but under ten times. V and J are TRBV9 and TRBJ2-7, with 8 nucleotides matching TRBD2. The CDR3 sequence is 15 residues long. Germline V gives CDR1 SGDLS, CDR2 YYNGEE. J gave up 4 bases and V 0 bases, and 6 bases lay outside the gene matches. CDR3 region: CASSVGTSGLYEQYF. CDR3 in DNA: TGTGCCAGCAGCGTAGGTACTAGCGGCCTTTACGAGCAGTACTTC. Based on the CDR3 plus reference TRBV9 and TRBJ2-7, the full variable domain is DSGVTQTPKHLITATGQRVTLRCSPRSGDLSVYWYQQSLDQGLQFLIQYYNGEERAKGNILERFSAQQFPDLHSELNLSSLELGDSALYFCASSVGTSGLYEQYFGPGTRLTVT.